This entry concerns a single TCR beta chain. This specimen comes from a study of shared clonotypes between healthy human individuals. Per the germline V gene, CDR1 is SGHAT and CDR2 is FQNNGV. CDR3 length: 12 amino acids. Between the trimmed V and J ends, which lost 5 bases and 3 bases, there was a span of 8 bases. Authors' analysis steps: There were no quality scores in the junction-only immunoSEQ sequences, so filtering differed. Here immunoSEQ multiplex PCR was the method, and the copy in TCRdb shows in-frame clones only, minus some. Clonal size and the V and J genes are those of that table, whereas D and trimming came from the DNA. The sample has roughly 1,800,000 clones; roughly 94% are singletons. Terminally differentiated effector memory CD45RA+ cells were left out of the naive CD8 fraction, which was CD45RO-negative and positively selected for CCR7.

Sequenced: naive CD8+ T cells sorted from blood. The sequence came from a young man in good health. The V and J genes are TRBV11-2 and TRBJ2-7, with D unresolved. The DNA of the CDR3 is TGTGCCAGCAGCCGCGAAGACTACGAGCAGTACTTC. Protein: CASSREDYEQYF.